Following are 18 T cell receptor beta chains from one sample sequenced in a study of identical twins. In TCRdb, the 5' RACE reads were re-called with MiXCR into one record per CDR3 protein. The sample lists about 470,000 distinct CDR3 sequences; more than 20% were seen once. These data are also associated with another study on T cells expressing NK-cell markers.

The specimen was CD4+ T cells sorted from blood. The receptors here all came from a woman under 30 in good health.

Only a few counts were recorded for this clonotype. The J gene is TRBJ2-1, the V gene TRBV20-1; TRBD2 agrees at 7 bases. This CDR3 comprises 14 residues. Germline V gives CDR1 DFQATT, CDR2 SNEGSKA (reference sequence). Trimming removed 5 bases from V and 0 bases from J; junction bases left unmatched: 4. The CDR3 coding sequence is TGCAGTGCTTGGACTAGGAACTCCTACAATGAGCAGTTCTTC. Residues: CSAWTRNSYNEQFF.

J is TRBJ2-3 and V is TRBV5-1, with D perhaps assigned TRBD1 or TRBD2 (6 bases each). The CDR3 runs to 16 residues. Trimming pared 1 base from V and 2 bases from J, leaving 14 bases between. Germline loops: CDR1 SGHRS, CDR2 YFSETQ. DNA of the CDR3: TGCGCCAGCAGCTTGCTTGGGGGGCTGAACACAGATACGCAGTATTTT. This sequence encodes CASSLLGGLNTDTQYF.

The table lists this clonotype with a few counts. This rearrangement joins TRBV6-5 to TRBJ1-2; D gene unclear. Trimming took 0 bases from V and 4 from J, leaving 12 bases between them. The germline CDR1 and CDR2 sequences are MNHEY and SVGAGI. The CDR3 is made up of 15 amino acids. This CDR3 reads CASSYSRLTPYGYTF. The CDR3 nucleotides read TGTGCCAGCAGTTACTCGAGACTGACTCCCTATGGCTACACCTTC.

The sample holds a few counts of this clonotype. The chain couples TRBV12-5 to TRBJ1-1; TRBD1 aligns across 11 bases. V was pared by 6 bases and J by 6 bases, with 6 bases of the junction left unmatched. CDR1 is LGHNT and CDR2 is FRNRAP in the germline V gene. The CDR3 consists of 14 residues. CDR3 in amino acids: CASGLGQGAAEAFF. CDR3 DNA: TGTGCTAGTGGCCTCGGACAGGGGGCAGCTGAAGCTTTCTTT.

The J gene is TRBJ2-7, the V gene TRBV20-1; 9 positions agree with TRBD1. V was clipped by 0 bases and J by 7 bases; unmatched bases: 10. CDR1 and CDR2 from the germline V gene are DFQATT and SNEGSKA (reference sequence). This CDR3 spans 15 amino acids. The CDR3 here is CSARDRRTGVGEQYF. The CDR3 coding sequence is TGCAGTGCTAGAGATCGGAGGACAGGGGTAGGAGAGCAGTACTTC.

The V gene is TRBV12-5, the J gene TRBJ1-2, with 7 bases aligning to TRBD1. The CDR3 is 14 amino acids. Germline V gene data show CDR1 as LGHNT and CDR2 as FRNRAP. Trimming at V came to 1 base and at J to 4 bases, leaving 3 bases not matched to a gene. The CDR3, as DNA: TGTGCTAGTGGTTTGGGACAGGGTGGCTATGGCTACACCTTC. It encodes CASGLGQGGYGYTF. Full variable domain (rest looked up from reference TRBV12-5 and TRBJ1-2): DARVTQTPRHKVTEMGQEVTMRCQPILGHNTVFWYRQTMMQGLELLAYFRNRAPLDDSGMPKDRFSAEMPDATLATLKIQPSEPRDSAVYFCASGLGQGGYGYTFGSGTRLTVV.

This clonotype has only a few counts. The gene calls are TRBV5-1 and TRBJ1-6; D not resolved. The V gene's germline CDR1 is SGHRS and CDR2 YFSETQ. Trimming pared 3 bases from V and 8 bases from J, leaving 9 bases between. The CDR3 extends over 13 amino acids. The CDR3 here is CASSSPGDSPLHF. DNA of the CDR3: TGCGCCAGCAGCTCCCCGGGAGATTCACCCCTCCACTTT.

The table lists this clonotype with a few counts. The CDR3 DNA sequence: TGTGCCAGCACCCACTCGGGGATGAGCAAAAACATTCAGTACTTC. The encoded protein is CASTHSGMSKNIQYF. V and J are TRBV12-3 or TRBV12-4 and TRBJ2-4; tentative D call: TRBD2 (5 bases). Trimming left V 7 bases short and J 3 bases short, with 16 bases between. The CDR3 consists of 15 residues.

This clonotype has more than one count but fewer than ten. The chain joins TRBV20-1 to TRBJ1-2; unclear D gene. Trimming stripped 6 bases from V and 0 bases from J, with 17 bases between. This CDR3 is built from 15 residues. Germline V gene sequence: CDR1 DFQATT, CDR2 SNEGSKA (reference sequence). CDR3 in DNA: TGCAGTGCCCTTCGGAGGGCCGTACCTAACTATGGCTACACCTTC. It yields the protein CSALRRAVPNYGYTF.

The V gene is TRBV6-2 or TRBV6-3, the J gene TRBJ2-4; the match to TRBD1 covers 10 bases. Germline values: CDR1 MNHEY, CDR2 SVGEGT. V lost 8 bases, J lost 8 bases, and 9 bases stayed unmatched. The CDR3 spans 14 residues. The CDR3 DNA follows: TGTGCCAGCGCCGGGACAGGGGTTAGTTACATTCAGTACTTC. The encoded protein is CASAGTGVSYIQYF.

The chain carries TRBV7-9 and TRBJ1-2; 9 bases map to TRBD1. The V and J ends lost 5 bases and 2 bases, in that order; junction bases with no gene match: 3. The germline gives CDR1 SEHNR, CDR2 FQNEAQ (reference sequence). The CDR3 loop spans 14 amino acids. Here the CDR3 DNA reads TGTGCCAGCAGCAAAGGACAGGGGAACTATGGCTACACCTTC. This sequence encodes CASSKGQGNYGYTF.

This clonotype was observed a few times. This chain uses TRBV20-1 with TRBJ2-1; D remains ambiguous. Germline lookup yields CDR1 DFQATT and CDR2 SNEGSKA (reference sequence). V was cut by 6 bases and J by 5 bases, with 11 bases left in between. The CDR3 totals 12 residues. In DNA form, the CDR3 reads TGCAGTGCGCAAATCCTGGACAATGAGCAGTTCTTC. This gives the protein CSAQILDNEQFF.

This clonotype was seen a handful of times. V and J are TRBV12-3 or TRBV12-4 and TRBJ2-5; 13 nucleotides align to TRBD2. CDR3 size: 15 residues. Losses at the gene ends were 6 bases for V and 3 bases for J; bases not matched to a gene: 4. CDR3 in DNA: TGTGCCAGCAGACTAGCGGGGGGGACCAAAGAGACCCAGTACTTC. Translating gives CASRLAGGTKETQYF.

The V call is TRBV6-2 or TRBV6-3, the J call TRBJ1-5; TRBD1 is a possible D gene (5 bases). Trimming took off 7 bases at V and 6 bases at J, with 13 bases between the two ends. The CDR3 extends over 13 amino acids. Germline lookup yields CDR1 MNHEY and CDR2 SVGEGT. CDR3 sequence (DNA): TGTGCCAGCACCAATCTTGGGGGTCAGCCCCAGCATTTT. This gives the protein CASTNLGGQPQHF.

The chain joins TRBV6-1 to TRBJ2-3; D gene ambiguous. The CDR3 has 14 residues. The germline CDR1 and CDR2 sequences are MNHNS and SASEGT. The V gene lost 6 bases and the J gene lost 0 bases, with 10 bases spanning the gap. The CDR3 loop reads CASSPSSSTDTQYF. The CDR3 nucleotides read TGTGCCAGCAGCCCCAGCTCTAGCACAGATACGCAGTATTTT.

Only a few counts were recorded for this clonotype. The gene calls are TRBV12-3 or TRBV12-4 and TRBJ1-1; no clear D gene. V lost 6 bases, J lost 7 bases, and 12 bases lay in between. The CDR3 has 12 residues. This CDR3 is CASSFRRIEAFF. CDR3 bases: TGTGCCAGCAGCTTCCGACGGATTGAAGCTTTCTTT.

This clonotype turned up a few times. The chain combines TRBV5-5 with TRBJ2-3, with D tentatively TRBD1 (5 bases). The CDR3 has 13 amino acids. V lost 4 bases and J lost 5, with 11 bases in between. Germline V gene data show CDR1 as SGHKS and CDR2 as YYEKEE (reference sequence). CDR3 nucleotides: TGTGCCAGCAGCCCAACTCAGGGAGATACGCAGTATTTT. It yields the protein CASSPTQGDTQYF.

The chain joins TRBV5-1 to TRBJ2-7; no clear D gene. Germline V gene sequence: CDR1 SGHRS, CDR2 YFSETQ. The CDR3 covers 13 residues. V gave up 5 bases and J gave up 4 bases, with 13 bases separating them. For the CDR3, the DNA is TGCGCCAGCAGGACCTTAACAGATTACGAGCAGTACTTC. This sequence encodes CASRTLTDYEQYF.